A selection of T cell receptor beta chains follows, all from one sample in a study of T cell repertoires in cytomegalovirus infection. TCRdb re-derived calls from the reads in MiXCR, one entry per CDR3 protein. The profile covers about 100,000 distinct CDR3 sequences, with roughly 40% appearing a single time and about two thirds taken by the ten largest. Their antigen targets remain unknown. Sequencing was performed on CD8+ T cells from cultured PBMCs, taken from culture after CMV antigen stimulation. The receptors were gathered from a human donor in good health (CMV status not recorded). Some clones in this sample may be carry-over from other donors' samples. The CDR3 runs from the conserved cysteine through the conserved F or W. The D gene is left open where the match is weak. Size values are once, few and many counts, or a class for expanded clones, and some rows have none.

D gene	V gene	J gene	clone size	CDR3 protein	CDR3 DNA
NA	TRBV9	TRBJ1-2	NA	CASSAADGLTNYGYTF	TGTGCCAGCAGCGCCGCGGACGGACTAACAAACTATGGCTACACCTTC
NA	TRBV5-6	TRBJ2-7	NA	CASSRLGVEGEQYF	TGTGCCAGCAGCCGTCTCGGAGTCGAGGGCGAGCAGTACTTC
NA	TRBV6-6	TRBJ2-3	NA	CASSYSTLRTDTQYF	TGTGCCAGCAGTTACTCGACACTCCGCACAGATACGCAGTATTTT
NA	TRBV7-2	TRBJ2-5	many	CASSLYLGGQETQYF	TGTGCCAGCAGCTTATATCTCGGAGGACAAGAGACCCAGTACTTC
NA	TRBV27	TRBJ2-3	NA	CASSESATTDTQYF	TGTGCCAGCAGTGAGTCAGCAACCACAGATACGCAGTATTTT
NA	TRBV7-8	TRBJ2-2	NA	CASSLDPPGVSTVELFF	TGTGCCAGCAGCTTAGACCCCCCCGGGGTTAGCACCGTGGAGCTGTTTTTT
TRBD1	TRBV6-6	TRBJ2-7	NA	CASRPPLTGGGKPGTYEQYF	TGTGCCAGCAGACCTCCTCTGACAGGGGGCGGAAAGCCTGGTACCTACGAGCAGTACTTC
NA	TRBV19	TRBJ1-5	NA	CASTWTENQPQHF	TGTGCCAGTACCTGGACAGAAAATCAGCCCCAGCATTTT
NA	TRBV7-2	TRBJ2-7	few	CASSLGLYLEQYF	TGTGCCAGCAGCTTAGGGCTCTACCTCGAGCAGTACTTC
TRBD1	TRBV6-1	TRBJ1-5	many	CASSSTGISNQPQHF	TGTGCCAGCAGTTCGACAGGGATCAGCAATCAGCCCCAGCATTTT
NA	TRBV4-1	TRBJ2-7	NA	CASSQDVTDFGYEQYF	TGCGCCAGCAGCCAAGATGTGACGGACTTCGGCTACGAGCAGTACTTC
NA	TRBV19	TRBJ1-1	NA	CASSPGGGGPTEAFF	TGTGCCAGTAGCCCAGGAGGAGGGGGTCCCACTGAAGCTTTCTTT
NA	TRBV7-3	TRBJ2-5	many	CASSPHGGEETQYF	TGTGCCAGCAGCCCCCATGGGGGAGAAGAGACCCAGTACTTC
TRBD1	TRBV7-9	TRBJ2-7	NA	CASSPYSGQGLIEQYF	TGTGCCAGCAGCCCCTATTCCGGACAGGGGCTCATCGAGCAGTACTTC
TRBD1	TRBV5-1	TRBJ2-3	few	CASSPRVGGALRARTDTQYF	TGCGCCAGCAGCCCCCGGGTAGGGGGCGCTCTGCGGGCCCGCACAGATACGCAGTATTTT
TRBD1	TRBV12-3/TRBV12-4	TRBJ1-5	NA	CASTPGQGSGQPQHF	TGTGCCAGCACTCCGGGACAGGGGTCGGGACAGCCCCAGCATTTT
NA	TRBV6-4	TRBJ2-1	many	CASSAEYSGNEQFF	TGTGCCAGCAGTGCAGAGTATTCCGGCAATGAGCAGTTCTTC
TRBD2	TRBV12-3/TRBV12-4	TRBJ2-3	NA	CASRKTSGVINTQYF	TGTGCCAGCAGGAAGACTAGCGGGGTAATTAATACGCAGTATTTT
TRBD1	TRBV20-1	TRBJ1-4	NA	CSAARDRGGEKLFF	TGCAGTGCTGCCCGGGACAGGGGCGGTGAAAAACTGTTTTTT
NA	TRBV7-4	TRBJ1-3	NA	CASSLNRDTEGNTIYF	TGTGCCAGCAGCTTAAATCGGGACACCGAGGGAAACACCATATATTTT
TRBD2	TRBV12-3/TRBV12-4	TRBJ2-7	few	CASSLESGLAGLYEQYF	TGTGCCAGCAGTTTAGAGTCGGGACTAGCGGGGCTCTACGAGCAGTACTTC
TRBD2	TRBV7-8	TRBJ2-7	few	CASSPSGAKYEQYF	TGTGCCAGCAGCCCTAGCGGGGCGAAATACGAGCAGTACTTC
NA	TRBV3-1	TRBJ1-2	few	CASSERSFVQEEYGYTF	TGTGCCAGCAGCGAGCGGTCCTTTGTGCAGGAGGAGTATGGCTACACCTTC
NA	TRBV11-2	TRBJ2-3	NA	CASSRPATVPDTQYF	TGTGCCAGCAGCCGTCCTGCGACCGTCCCAGATACGCAGTATTTT
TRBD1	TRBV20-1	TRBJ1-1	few	CSARGWTGHNTEAFF	TGCAGTGCTAGAGGCTGGACAGGGCATAACACTGAAGCTTTCTTT
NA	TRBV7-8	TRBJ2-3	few	CASSRGGERGTDTQYF	TGTGCCAGCAGTCGTGGGGGAGAACGGGGGACAGATACGCAGTATTTT
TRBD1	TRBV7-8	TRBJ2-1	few	CASSLGPLGQGGYNEQFF	TGTGCCAGCAGCCTGGGGCCATTAGGACAGGGGGGGTACAATGAGCAGTTCTTC
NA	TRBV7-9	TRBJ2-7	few	CASSLAFERYEQYF	TGTGCCAGCAGCTTAGCCTTCGAGCGCTACGAGCAGTACTTC
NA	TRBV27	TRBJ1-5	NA	CASSQVLDQPQHF	TGTGCCAGCAGCCAAGTCCTGGATCAGCCCCAGCATTTT
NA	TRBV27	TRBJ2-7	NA	CASSASTGTIHYEQYF	TGTGCCAGCAGTGCGAGCACCGGGACCATCCACTACGAGCAGTACTTC
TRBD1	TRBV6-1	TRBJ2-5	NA	CASMISAGGLRETQYF	TGTGCCAGCATGATTTCCGCAGGGGGTCTGAGGGAGACCCAGTACTTC
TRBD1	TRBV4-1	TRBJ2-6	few	CASAPPGQGTSGANVLTF	TGCGCCAGCGCGCCTCCGGGACAGGGAACCTCTGGGGCCAACGTCCTGACTTTC
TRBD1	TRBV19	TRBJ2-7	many	CASSIPGGVRVNEQYF	TGTGCCAGTAGTATACCAGGGGGCGTTCGGGTAAACGAGCAGTACTTC
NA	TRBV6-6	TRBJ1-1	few	CASSYSDSTEAFF	TGTGCCAGCAGTTACTCGGACAGCACTGAAGCTTTCTTT
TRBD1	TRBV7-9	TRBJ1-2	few	CASSGQDRVDYGYTF	TGTGCCAGCAGCGGCCAGGACAGGGTGGACTATGGCTACACCTTC
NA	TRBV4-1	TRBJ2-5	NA	CASSQDGETSVVETQYF	TGCGCCAGCAGCCAAGATGGGGAGACTAGTGTTGTGGAGACCCAGTACTTC
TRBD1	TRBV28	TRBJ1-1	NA	CASSLRGLWTEAFF	TGTGCCAGCAGTTTGAGGGGGCTTTGGACTGAAGCTTTCTTT
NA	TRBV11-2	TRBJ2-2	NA	CASSADGANTGELFF	TGTGCCAGCAGCGCGGACGGCGCGAACACCGGGGAGCTGTTTTTT
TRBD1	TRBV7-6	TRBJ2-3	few	CASSGLIPGQGERHRTDTQYF	TGTGCCAGCAGCGGACTGATTCCGGGACAGGGAGAAAGGCATCGCACAGATACGCAGTATTTT
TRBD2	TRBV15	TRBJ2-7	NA	CATSRVAGAYEQYF	TGTGCCACCAGCAGAGTAGCGGGGGCCTACGAGCAGTACTTC
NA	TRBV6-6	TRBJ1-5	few	CASSYSPAQGQPQHF	TGTGCCAGCAGTTACTCTCCAGCTCAGGGCCAGCCCCAGCATTTT
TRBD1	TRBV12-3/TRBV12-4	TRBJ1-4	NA	CASSFGTDGDEKLFF	TGTGCCAGCAGTTTCGGGACAGATGGAGATGAAAAACTGTTTTTT
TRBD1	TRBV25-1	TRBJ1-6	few	CASSWDRGSSPLHF	TGTGCCAGCAGTTGGGACAGGGGTTCGTCACCCCTCCACTTT
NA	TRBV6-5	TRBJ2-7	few	CASSYLQGYEQYF	TGTGCCAGCAGTTACTTACAGGGCTACGAGCAGTACTTC
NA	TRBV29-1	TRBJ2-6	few	CSVGKGSGANVLTF	TGCAGCGTTGGAAAAGGATCTGGGGCCAACGTCCTGACTTTC
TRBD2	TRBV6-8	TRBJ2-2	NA	CASSYSGGALDTGELFF	TGTGCCAGCAGTTACTCCGGGGGGGCGCTGGACACCGGGGAGCTGTTTTTT
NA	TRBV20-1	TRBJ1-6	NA	CSARDETYVNSPLHF	TGCAGTGCTAGAGACGAGACTTACGTGAATTCACCCCTCCACTTT
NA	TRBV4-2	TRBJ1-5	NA	CASSQEERAQPQHF	TGTGCCAGCAGCCAAGAGGAAAGGGCTCAGCCCCAGCATTTT
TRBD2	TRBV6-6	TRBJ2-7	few	CASSPRGDYEQYF	TGTGCCAGCAGTCCACGGGGGGACTACGAGCAGTACTTC
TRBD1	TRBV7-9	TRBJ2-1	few	CASSPGTAFSYNEQFF	TGTGCCAGCAGCCCCGGGACAGCCTTCTCCTACAATGAGCAGTTCTTC
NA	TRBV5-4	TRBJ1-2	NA	CASSLVPLGSDGYTF	TGTGCCAGCAGCTTGGTCCCACTTGGTAGCGATGGCTACACCTTC
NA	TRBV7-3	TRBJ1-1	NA	CASSPPNAEAFF	TGTGCCAGCAGCCCACCCAACGCTGAAGCTTTCTTT
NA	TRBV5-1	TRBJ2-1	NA	CASSPFTGLDEQFF	TGCGCCAGCAGCCCCTTCACGGGTTTAGATGAGCAGTTCTTC